The source of this T cell receptor (beta chain) is a study of control samples from healthy donors and cancer patients. Note on this clone: The junction does not match germline at one end; this may be a read error.

This table comes from immunoSEQ multiplex PCR, and its TCRdb copy is limited to in-frame clones, with some not included. The sample has 100,000 to 150,000 clones; 90% are singletons. Germline values: CDR1 SEHNR, CDR2 FQNEAQ (reference sequence). The CDR3 runs 18 residues. The receptor was isolated from a man in his forties in good health. The sample comprised blood. V gene TRBV7-9 combines with J gene TRBJ2-2; TRBD2 matches at 9 bases. The CDR3 bases are TGTCCCAGCAGCCTCCCGGCGGGGGGGGGTTCGAACACCGGGGAGCTGTTTTTT. This codes for CPSSLPAGGGSNTGELFF.